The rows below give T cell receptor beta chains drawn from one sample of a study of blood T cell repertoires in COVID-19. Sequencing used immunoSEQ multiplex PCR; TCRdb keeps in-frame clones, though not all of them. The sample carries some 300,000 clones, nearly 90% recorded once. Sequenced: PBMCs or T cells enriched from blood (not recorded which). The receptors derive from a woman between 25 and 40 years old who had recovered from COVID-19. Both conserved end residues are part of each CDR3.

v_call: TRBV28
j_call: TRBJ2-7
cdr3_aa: CASTEPPYEQYF

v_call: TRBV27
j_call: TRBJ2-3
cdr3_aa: CASSLLRRTGGTDTQYF

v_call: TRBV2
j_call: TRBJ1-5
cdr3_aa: CASSVGSSNQPQHF

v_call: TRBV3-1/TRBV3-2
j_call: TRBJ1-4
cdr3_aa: CASSQGGQLEKLFF

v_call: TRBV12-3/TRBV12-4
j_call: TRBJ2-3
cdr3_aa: CASRLRDTQYF

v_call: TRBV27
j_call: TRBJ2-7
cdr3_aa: CASSFGSGVLNREQYF

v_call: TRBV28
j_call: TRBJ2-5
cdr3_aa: CASSLLPGLAAETQYF

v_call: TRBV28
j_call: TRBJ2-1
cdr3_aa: CASKGGASSYNEQFF

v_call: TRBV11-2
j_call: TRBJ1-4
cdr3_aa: CASSPTGRGSTNEKLFF

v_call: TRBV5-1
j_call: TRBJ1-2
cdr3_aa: CASSSPGDRVGYGYTF

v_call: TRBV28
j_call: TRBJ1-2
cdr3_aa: CASSFQDRDRRGYTF

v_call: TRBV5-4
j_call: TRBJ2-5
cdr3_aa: CASSSRDSQETQYF

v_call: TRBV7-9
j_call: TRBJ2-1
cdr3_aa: CASSLGGGYQFF

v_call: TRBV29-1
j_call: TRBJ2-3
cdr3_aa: CSVLAPFTDTQYF

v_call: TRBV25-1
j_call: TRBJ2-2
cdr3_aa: CASSDPTGSPGELFF

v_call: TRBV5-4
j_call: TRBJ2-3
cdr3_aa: CASSLEGTSGRGTDTQYF

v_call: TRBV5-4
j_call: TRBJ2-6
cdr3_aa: CASRDGVGANVLTF

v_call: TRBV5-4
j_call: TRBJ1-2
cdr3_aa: CASSLRLATRLTGLDGYTF

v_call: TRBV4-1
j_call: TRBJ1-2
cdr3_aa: CASSQDDGVSGYTF

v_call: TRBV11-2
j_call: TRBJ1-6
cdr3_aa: CASSLDVRGSYNSPLHF

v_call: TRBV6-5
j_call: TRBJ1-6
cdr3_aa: CASTWGQVDSPPHF

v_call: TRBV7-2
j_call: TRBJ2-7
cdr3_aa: CASSSSPLDSYHYYEQYF

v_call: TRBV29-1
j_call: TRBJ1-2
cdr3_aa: CSVGQGAVGGYTF

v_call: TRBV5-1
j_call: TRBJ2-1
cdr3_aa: CASSFSTSGGDNEQFF

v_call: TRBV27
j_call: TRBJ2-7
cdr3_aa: CASGEIHGTGPSYEQYF

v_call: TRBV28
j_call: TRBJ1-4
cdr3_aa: CASSRPGLGAINEKLFF

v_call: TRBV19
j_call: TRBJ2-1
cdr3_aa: CASLSGGASNEQFF

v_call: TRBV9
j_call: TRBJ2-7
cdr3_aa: CASSAEGQGDEQYF

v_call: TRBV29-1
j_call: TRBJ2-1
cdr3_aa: CSVEGPVTGFNEQFF

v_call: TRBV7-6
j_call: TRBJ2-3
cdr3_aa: CASSLGASGGPSTDTQYF

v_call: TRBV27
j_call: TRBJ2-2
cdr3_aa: CASSLIAGDTGELFF

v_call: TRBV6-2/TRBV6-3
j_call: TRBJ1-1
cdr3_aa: CASSNVLLGAGAEAFF

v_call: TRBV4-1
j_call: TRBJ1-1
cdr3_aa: CASSQDLPDEAFF

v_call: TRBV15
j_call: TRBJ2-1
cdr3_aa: CATSRRQGYNEQFF

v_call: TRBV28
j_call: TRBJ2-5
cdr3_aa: CASSLYVAGGPNWAETQYF

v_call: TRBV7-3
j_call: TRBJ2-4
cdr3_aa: CASSYRGSDIQYF

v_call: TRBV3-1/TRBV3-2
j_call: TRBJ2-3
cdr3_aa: CASSRTLKGTDTQYF

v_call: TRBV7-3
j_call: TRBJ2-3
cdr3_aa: CASSLVLAAGTDTQYF

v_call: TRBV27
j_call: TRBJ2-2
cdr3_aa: CASSLGLRAFRNTGELFF

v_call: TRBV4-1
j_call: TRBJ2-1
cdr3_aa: CASSALAGGVWQFF

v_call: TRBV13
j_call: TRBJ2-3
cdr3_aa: CASSPGTGKRADTQYF

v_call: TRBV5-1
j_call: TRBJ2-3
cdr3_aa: CASSTGLAGLSTDTQYF